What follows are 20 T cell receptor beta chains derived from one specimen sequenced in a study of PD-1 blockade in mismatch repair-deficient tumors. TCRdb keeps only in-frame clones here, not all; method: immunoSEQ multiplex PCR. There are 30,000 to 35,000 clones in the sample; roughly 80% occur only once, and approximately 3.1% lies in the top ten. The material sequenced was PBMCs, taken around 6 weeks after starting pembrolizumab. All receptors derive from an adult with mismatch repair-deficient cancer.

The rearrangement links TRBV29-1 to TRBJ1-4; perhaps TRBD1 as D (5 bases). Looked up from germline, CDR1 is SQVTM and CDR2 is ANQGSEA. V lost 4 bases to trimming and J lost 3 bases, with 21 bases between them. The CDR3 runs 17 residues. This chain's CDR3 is CSVASNRNLVSNEKLFF. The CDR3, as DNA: TGCAGCGTTGCATCCAACAGGAATTTGGTATCTAATGAAAAACTGTTTTTT.

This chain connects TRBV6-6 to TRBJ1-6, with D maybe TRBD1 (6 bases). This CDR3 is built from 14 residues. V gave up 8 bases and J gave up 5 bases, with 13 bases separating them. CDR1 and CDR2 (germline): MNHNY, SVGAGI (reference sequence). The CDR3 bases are TGTGCCAGCGCCGCGGACAGAAATAATTCACCCCTCCACTTT. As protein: CASAADRNNSPLHF.

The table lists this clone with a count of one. CDR3 nucleotide sequence: TGTGCCACGGGACAGGGGGATAGTAGCAATCAGCCCCAGCATTTT. Amino acids: CATGQGDSSNQPQHF. The rearrangement uses TRBV10-3 and TRBJ1-5; 11 bases align to TRBD1. The germline V gene has CDR1 ENHRY and CDR2 SYGVKD. J lost 0 bases, V lost 10 bases, and 5 bases had no gene match. The CDR3 covers 15 residues.

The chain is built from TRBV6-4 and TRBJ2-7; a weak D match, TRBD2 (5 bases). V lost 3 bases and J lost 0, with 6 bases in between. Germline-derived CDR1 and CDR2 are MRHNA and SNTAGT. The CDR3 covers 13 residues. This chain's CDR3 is CASSDRDSYEQYF. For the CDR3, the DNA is TGTGCCAGCAGTGATCGGGACTCCTACGAGCAGTACTTC.

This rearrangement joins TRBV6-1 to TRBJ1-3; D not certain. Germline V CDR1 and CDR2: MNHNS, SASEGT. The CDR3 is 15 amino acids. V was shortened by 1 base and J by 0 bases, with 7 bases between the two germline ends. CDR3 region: CASSEGLYSGNTIYF. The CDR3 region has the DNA TGTGCCAGCAGTGAAGGACTTTACTCTGGAAACACCATATATTTT.

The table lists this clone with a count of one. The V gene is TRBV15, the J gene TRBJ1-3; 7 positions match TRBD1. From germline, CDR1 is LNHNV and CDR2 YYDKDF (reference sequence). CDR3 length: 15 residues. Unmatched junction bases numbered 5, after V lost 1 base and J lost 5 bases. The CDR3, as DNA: TGTGCCACCAGCAGAGGCGCAGGGGGAAGAAACACCATATATTTT. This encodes CATSRGAGGRNTIYF.

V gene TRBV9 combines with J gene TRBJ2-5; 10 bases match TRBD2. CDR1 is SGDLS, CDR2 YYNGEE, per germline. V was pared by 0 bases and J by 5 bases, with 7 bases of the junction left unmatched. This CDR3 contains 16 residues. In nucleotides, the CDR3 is TGTGCCAGCAGCGTAGCAAGCGGGAGGGCCGGTGAGACCCAGTACTTC. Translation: CASSVASGRAGETQYF.

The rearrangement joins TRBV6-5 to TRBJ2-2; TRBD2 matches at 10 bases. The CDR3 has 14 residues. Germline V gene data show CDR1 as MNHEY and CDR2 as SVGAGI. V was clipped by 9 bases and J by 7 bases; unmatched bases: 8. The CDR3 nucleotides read TGTGCCAGTCGGCTAGCGGGAGTCGGCGGGGAGCTGTTTTTT. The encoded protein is CASRLAGVGGELFF.

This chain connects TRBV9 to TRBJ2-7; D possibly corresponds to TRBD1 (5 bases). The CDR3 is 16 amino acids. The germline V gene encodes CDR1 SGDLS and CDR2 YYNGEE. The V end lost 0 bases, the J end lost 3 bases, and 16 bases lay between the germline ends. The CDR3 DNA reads TGTGCCAGCAGCGTAGGCACAGGCCCCCTAATCTACGAGCAGTACTTC. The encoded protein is CASSVGTGPLIYEQYF.

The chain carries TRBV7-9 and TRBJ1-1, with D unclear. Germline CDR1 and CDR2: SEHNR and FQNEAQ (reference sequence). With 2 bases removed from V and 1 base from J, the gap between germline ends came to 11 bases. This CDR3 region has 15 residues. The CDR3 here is CASSLLPPWNTEAFF. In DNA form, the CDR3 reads TGTGCCAGCAGCTTACTTCCCCCTTGGAACACTGAAGCTTTCTTT.

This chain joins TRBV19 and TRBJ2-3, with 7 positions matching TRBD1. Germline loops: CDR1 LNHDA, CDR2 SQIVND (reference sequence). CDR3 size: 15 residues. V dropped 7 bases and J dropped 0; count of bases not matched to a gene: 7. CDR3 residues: CASTDRDSSTDTQYF. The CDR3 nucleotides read TGTGCCAGTACCGACAGGGATTCTAGCACAGATACGCAGTATTTT.

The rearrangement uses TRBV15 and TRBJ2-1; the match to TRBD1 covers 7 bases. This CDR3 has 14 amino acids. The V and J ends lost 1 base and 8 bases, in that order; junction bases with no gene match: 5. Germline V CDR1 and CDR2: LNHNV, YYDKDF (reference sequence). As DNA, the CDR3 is TGTGCCACCAGCAGAGTGACAGGGTTGCATGAGCAGTTCTTC. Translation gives CATSRVTGLHEQFF.

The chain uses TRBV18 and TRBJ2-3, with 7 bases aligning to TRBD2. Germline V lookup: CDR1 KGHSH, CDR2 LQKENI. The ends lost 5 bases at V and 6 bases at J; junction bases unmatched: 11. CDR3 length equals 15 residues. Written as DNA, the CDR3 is TGTGCCAGCTCATGGCAGGCGGGAGCGAGGGATACGCAGTATTTT. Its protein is CASSWQAGARDTQYF.

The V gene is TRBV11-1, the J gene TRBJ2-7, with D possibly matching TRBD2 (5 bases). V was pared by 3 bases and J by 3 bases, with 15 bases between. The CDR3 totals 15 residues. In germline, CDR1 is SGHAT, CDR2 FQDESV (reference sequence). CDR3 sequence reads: CASSFTIASSYEQYF. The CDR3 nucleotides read TGTGCCAGCAGCTTTACAATAGCGTCCAGCTACGAGCAGTACTTC.

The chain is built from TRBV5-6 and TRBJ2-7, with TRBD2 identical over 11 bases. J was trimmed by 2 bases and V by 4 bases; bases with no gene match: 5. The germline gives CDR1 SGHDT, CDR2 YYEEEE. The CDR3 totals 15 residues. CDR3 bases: TGTGCCAGCAGCGGTGGGACTAGCGGTACCTACGAGCAGTACTTC. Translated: CASSGGTSGTYEQYF.

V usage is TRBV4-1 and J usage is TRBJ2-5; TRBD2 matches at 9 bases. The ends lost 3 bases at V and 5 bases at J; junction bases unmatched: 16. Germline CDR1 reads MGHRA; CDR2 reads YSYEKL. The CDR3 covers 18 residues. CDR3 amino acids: CASSQGPAGAGGRETQYF. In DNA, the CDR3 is TGCGCCAGCAGCCAGGGCCCGGCGGGAGCGGGAGGCCGGGAGACCCAGTACTTC.

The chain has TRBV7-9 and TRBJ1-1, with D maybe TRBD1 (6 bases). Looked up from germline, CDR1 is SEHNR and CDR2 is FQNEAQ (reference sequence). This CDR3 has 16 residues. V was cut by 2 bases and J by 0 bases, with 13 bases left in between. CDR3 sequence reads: CASSLLGGRMNTEAFF. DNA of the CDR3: TGTGCCAGCAGCTTACTCGGGGGGCGTATGAACACTGAAGCTTTCTTT.

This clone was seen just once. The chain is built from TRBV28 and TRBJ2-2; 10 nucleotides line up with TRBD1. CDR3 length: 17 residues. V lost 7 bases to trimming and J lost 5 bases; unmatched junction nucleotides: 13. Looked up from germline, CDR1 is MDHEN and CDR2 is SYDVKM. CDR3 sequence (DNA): TGTGCCAGCAAACCTTCAGACAGGGGGCGATGGACCGGGGAGCTGTTTTTT. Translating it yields CASKPSDRGRWTGELFF.

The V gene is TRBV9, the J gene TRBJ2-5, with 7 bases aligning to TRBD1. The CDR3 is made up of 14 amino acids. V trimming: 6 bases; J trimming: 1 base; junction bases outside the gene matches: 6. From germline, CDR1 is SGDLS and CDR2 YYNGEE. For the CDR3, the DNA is TGTGCCAGCATCACCGGGGACAGCCAAGAGACCCAGTACTTC. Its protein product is CASITGDSQETQYF.

Here the CDR3 DNA reads TGTGCCTGGAGACGTCGTAGCGGCCTAGTAGACAATGAGCAGTTCTTC. Translation: CAWRRRSGLVDNEQFF. This chain joins TRBV30 and TRBJ2-1; TRBD2 is a possible D gene (6 bases). V lost 3 bases and J lost 5, with 20 bases in between. This CDR3 has 16 amino acids. Germline assignment: CDR1 GTSNPN and CDR2 SVGIG (reference sequence).